The 25 T cell receptor beta chains given below trace back to one sample, sequenced in a study of T cell responses to AZD1222 COVID-19 vaccine. Only in-frame clones appear in the TCRdb table, and some are missing; sequencing was by immunoSEQ multiplex PCR. The table records 85,000 to 100,000 clones, 70% to 85% of them present only once. Sequenced here: peripheral blood, sampled on day 0 of AZD1222 vaccination. The source is an adult in good health.

V is TRBV9 and J is TRBJ2-5, with a weak D call TRBD1 (6 bases). Trimming shortened V by 2 bases and J by 0 bases, and 8 bases separated the two germline ends. Germline V gene data show CDR1 as SGDLS and CDR2 as YYNGEE. This CDR3 spans 14 amino acids. The CDR3 nucleotides are TGTGCCAGCAGCGTGGGGGCGTACCAAGAGACCCAGTACTTC. This sequence encodes CASSVGAYQETQYF.

The chain employs TRBV5-6 and TRBJ2-5; TRBD2 matches at 13 bases. The junction had 6 bases not matched to a gene; V was cut back by 2 bases and J by 5 bases. CDR1 and CDR2 (germline): SGHDT, YYEEEE. The CDR3 contains 16 residues. Written as DNA, the CDR3 is TGTGCCAGCAGCTTTACTAGCGGGAGGGCCGGGGAGACCCAGTACTTC. This gives the protein CASSFTSGRAGETQYF.

The chain is built from TRBV10-2 and TRBJ2-6; unclear D gene. CDR1 is WSHSY and CDR2 is SAAADI in the germline V gene. CDR3 size: 16 residues. V lost 3 bases and J 4 bases, leaving 13 bases between the germline ends. CDR3 residues: CASSDAQLGGANVLTF. The CDR3 DNA follows: TGCGCCAGCAGTGACGCTCAATTGGGGGGGGCCAACGTCCTGACTTTC.

This clone has just a few counts. This rearrangement joins TRBV28 to TRBJ2-7; D may be TRBD1 or TRBD2 (6 bases each). Germline V gene data show CDR1 as MDHEN and CDR2 as SYDVKM. The germline V and J ends were trimmed by 2 bases and 7 bases, with 21 bases remaining between them. The length of the CDR3 is 16 residues. The CDR3 loop reads CASSLVHGGRLWEQYF. CDR3 coding DNA: TGTGCCAGCAGTTTAGTTCATGGGGGGCGATTGTGGGAGCAGTACTTC.

J is TRBJ1-6 and V is TRBV19, with TRBD1 matching 8 bases. The CDR3 has 16 residues. CDR1 and CDR2 (germline): LNHDA, SQIVND (reference sequence). After removal of 3 bases from V and 9 bases from J, the junction contained 10 bases not matched to a gene. DNA for the CDR3: TGTGCCAGTAGTATCGACCAGGGGGCGCTTAGTTCACCCCTCCACTTT. Translating it yields CASSIDQGALSSPLHF.

V is TRBV4-1 and J is TRBJ2-3; 9 bases are a match to TRBD2. V was pared by 2 bases and J by 1 base, with 4 bases of the junction left unmatched. The germline gives CDR1 MGHRA, CDR2 YSYEKL. The CDR3 contains 16 residues. The CDR3 here is CASSQRGLARTDTQYF. The CDR3 DNA reads TGCGCCAGCAGCCAAAGAGGACTAGCGCGCACAGATACGCAGTATTTT.

This rearrangement joins TRBV28 to TRBJ2-7; tentatively, D is TRBD1 (6 bases). V lost 5 bases, J lost 7 bases, and 12 bases lay in between. CDR1 and CDR2 (germline): MDHEN, SYDVKM. This CDR3 contains 12 residues. For the CDR3, the DNA is TGTGCCAGCAGTCTCCAAGGGGGTGAGCAGTACTTC. It codes for CASSLQGGEQYF.

The V gene is TRBV18, the J gene TRBJ2-1, with 8 bases fitting TRBD1. The junction had 7 bases not matched to a gene; V was cut back by 3 bases and J by 9 bases. Germline lookup yields CDR1 KGHSH and CDR2 LQKENI. CDR3 length: 14 residues. The CDR3 loop is CASSPDREVLEQFF. DNA for the CDR3: TGTGCCAGCTCACCGGACAGGGAGGTGCTTGAGCAGTTCTTC.

In this sample, this clone turned up a few times. The chain couples TRBV9 to TRBJ1-2; D is uncertain. The CDR3 runs to 10 residues. Trimming stripped 5 bases from V and 8 bases from J, with 7 bases between. CDR1 is SGDLS and CDR2 is YYNGEE in the germline V gene. The CDR3 reads CASRGKGYTF. CDR3 nucleotides: TGTGCCAGCAGGGGCAAGGGCTACACCTTC.

The genes are TRBV11-2 and TRBJ1-2; tentatively, D is TRBD1 (6 bases). The length of the CDR3 is 16 residues. From germline, CDR1 is SGHAT and CDR2 FQNNGV. Trimming pared 6 bases from V and 3 bases from J, leaving 20 bases between. CDR3 sequence (DNA): TGTGCCAGCAGATCACTAACAGGGAAAACCCACTATGGCTACACCTTC. Protein product: CASRSLTGKTHYGYTF.

CDR3 sequence reads: CASSDYRDTGELFF. The DNA of the CDR3 is TGCGCCAGCAGTGATTATAGGGACACCGGGGAGCTGTTTTTT. This chain joins TRBV10-1 and TRBJ2-2; D is undetermined. Deletions cut 3 bases from V and 3 bases from J, with 8 bases between. Germline V lookup: CDR1 WNHNN, CDR2 SYGVQD (reference sequence). The CDR3 is 14 amino acids.

The chain has TRBV7-2 and TRBJ2-1; TRBD1 matches at 7 bases. The germline gives CDR1 SGHTA, CDR2 FQGNSA. This CDR3 is built from 18 residues. V lost 0 bases to trimming and J lost 5 bases; unmatched junction nucleotides: 13. The chain's CDR3 is CASSLAYHRGKEHNEQFF. As DNA, the CDR3 is TGTGCCAGCAGCTTAGCGTATCACAGGGGTAAGGAGCACAATGAGCAGTTCTTC.

The chain carries TRBV28 and TRBJ1-2, with TRBD1 matching 9 bases. CDR3 length: 15 residues. The germline gives CDR1 MDHEN, CDR2 SYDVKM. V lost 6 bases, J lost 8 bases, and 13 bases stayed unmatched. CDR3: CASSPGGQGTGGYTF. CDR3 in DNA: TGTGCCAGCAGCCCCGGCGGACAGGGGACTGGGGGCTACACCTTC.

This clone appeared a few times. This sequence joins TRBV29-1 and TRBJ2-3; D is possibly TRBD1 (6 bases). This CDR3 is 13 amino acids long. V was trimmed by 6 bases and J by 2 bases, leaving 12 bases between them. Germline-derived CDR1 and CDR2 are SQVTM and ANQGSEA. The CDR3 here is CSVAGTYTDTQYF. CDR3 nucleotide sequence: TGCAGCGTCGCCGGGACATACACAGATACGCAGTATTTT.

This clone was counted a few times. The chain joins TRBV6-5 to TRBJ2-7, with TRBD2 matching 10 bases. CDR1 and CDR2 from the germline V gene are MNHEY and SVGAGI. Germline trimming cut 6 bases from V and 0 bases from J; bases unmatched to any gene: 5. This CDR3 has 15 residues. CDR3 bases: TGTGCCAGCAGCTCACCTAGCGGGAGCTCCTACGAGCAGTACTTC. It codes for CASSSPSGSSYEQYF.

This chain uses TRBV5-1 with TRBJ1-3, with D maybe TRBD1 (5 bases). Germline-derived CDR1 and CDR2 are SGHRS and YFSETQ. V lost 4 bases to trimming and J lost 0 bases, with 11 bases between them. This CDR3 spans 15 amino acids. CDR3 bases: TGCGCCAGCAGCCGTTCGGGGGACTCTGGAAACACCATATATTTT. Residues: CASSRSGDSGNTIYF.

The rearrangement links TRBV12-3 or TRBV12-4 to TRBJ1-1; the D is unclear. Trimming cost V 3 bases and J 1 base, with 6 bases left between them. The CDR3 length is 13 residues. CDR3 nucleotides: TGTGCCAGCAGTTTTAAGACGAACACTGAAGCTTTCTTT. Its translation is CASSFKTNTEAFF.

The count of this clone is one. The V call is TRBV2, the J call TRBJ1-4; 11 nucleotides line up with TRBD1. Germline-derived CDR1 and CDR2 are SNHLY and FYNNEI. Germline trimming cut 4 bases from V and 8 bases from J; bases unmatched to any gene: 3. This CDR3 spans 14 amino acids. The CDR3 coding sequence is TGTGCCAGCAGTGTGGGACAGGGGGACGAAAAACTGTTTTTT. Protein product: CASSVGQGDEKLFF.

The V call is TRBV6-5, the J call TRBJ2-7; D is unresolved. The V end lost 6 bases, the J end lost 4 bases, and 13 bases lay between the germline ends. The CDR3 has 13 residues. Germline V lookup: CDR1 MNHEY, CDR2 SVGAGI. As DNA, the CDR3 is TGTGCCAGCAGGGGCCATGCCTATTACGAGCAGTACTTC. This translates into CASRGHAYYEQYF.

This chain links TRBV11-2 with TRBJ2-7; 7 bases fit TRBD1. The V gene end was trimmed by 4 bases and the J gene end by 4 bases; junction bases not matched to a gene: 13. The germline gives CDR1 SGHAT, CDR2 FQNNGV. CDR3 length: 16 residues. CDR3 residues: CASSYPGQAGSYEQYF. In nucleotides, the CDR3 is TGTGCCAGCAGCTACCCTGGACAGGCAGGTTCGTACGAGCAGTACTTC.

The CDR3, as DNA: TGTGCCAGCAGTTGGACTCGGGGGGGGAATTCACCCCTCCACTTT. Amino acid sequence: CASSWTRGGNSPLHF. V gene TRBV6-5 combines with J gene TRBJ1-6, with D perhaps TRBD1 (5 bases). The CDR3 covers 15 residues. The germline V gene has CDR1 MNHEY and CDR2 SVGAGI. V was cut by 4 bases and J by 7 bases, with 14 bases left in between.

The rearrangement links TRBV5-4 to TRBJ2-3, with 9 bases identical to TRBD2. Germline V CDR1 and CDR2: SGHNT, YYREEE (reference sequence). The CDR3 loop spans 15 amino acids. V lost 2 bases and J lost 7; bases outside the gene matches: 8. CDR3 DNA: TGTGCCAGCAGCTTTGGGGCGGGAGGGCCAAATACGCAGTATTTT. Translation gives CASSFGAGGPNTQYF.

This clone turned up a few times. V usage is TRBV5-5 and J usage is TRBJ1-3; no reliable D call. The germline V and J ends were trimmed by 5 bases and 1 base, with 10 bases remaining between them. CDR3 length equals 14 residues. Germline-derived CDR1 and CDR2 are SGHKS and YYEKEE (reference sequence). The CDR3 protein is CASSFRQSGNTIYF. The DNA of the CDR3 is TGTGCCAGCAGTTTCCGGCAGTCTGGAAACACCATATATTTT.

The genes are TRBV6-5 and TRBJ2-1, with no clear D. V was pared by 4 bases and J by 4 bases, with 17 bases between. Germline V lookup: CDR1 MNHEY, CDR2 SVGAGI. This CDR3 contains 16 residues. The CDR3: CASSSYLKTRYNEQFF. In DNA form, the CDR3 reads TGTGCCAGCAGTTCTTACCTTAAGACCCGTTACAATGAGCAGTTCTTC.

The V and J genes are TRBV7-2 and TRBJ2-5; TRBD2 matches at 8 bases. Trimming removed 5 bases from V and 9 bases from J; junction bases left unmatched: 14. There are 15 residues in the CDR3. Per germline, CDR1 SGHTA and CDR2 FQGNSA. The CDR3 region is CASSPRLAGNSAQYF. Written as DNA, the CDR3 is TGTGCCAGCAGCCCACGTTTAGCGGGAAATTCTGCCCAGTACTTC.